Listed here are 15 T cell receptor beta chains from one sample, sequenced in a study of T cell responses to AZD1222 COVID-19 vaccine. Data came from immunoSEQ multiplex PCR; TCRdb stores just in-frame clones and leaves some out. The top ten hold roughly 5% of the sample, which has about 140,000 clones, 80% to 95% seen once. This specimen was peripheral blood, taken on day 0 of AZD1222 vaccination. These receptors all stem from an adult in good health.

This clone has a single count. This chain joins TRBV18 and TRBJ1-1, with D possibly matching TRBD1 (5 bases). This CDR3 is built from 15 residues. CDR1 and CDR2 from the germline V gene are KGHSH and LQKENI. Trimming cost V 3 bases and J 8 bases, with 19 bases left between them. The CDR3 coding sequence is TGTGCCAGCTCACCTAACTGGGGGTCAAGGGAGGAAGCTTTCTTT. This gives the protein CASSPNWGSREEAFF.

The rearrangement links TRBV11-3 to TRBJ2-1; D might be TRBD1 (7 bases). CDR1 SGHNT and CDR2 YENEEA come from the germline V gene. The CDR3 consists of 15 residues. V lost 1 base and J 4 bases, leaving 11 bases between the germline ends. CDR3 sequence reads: CASSLGGTAYNEQFF. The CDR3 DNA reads TGTGCCAGCAGCTTAGGCGGGACAGCGTACAATGAGCAGTTCTTC.

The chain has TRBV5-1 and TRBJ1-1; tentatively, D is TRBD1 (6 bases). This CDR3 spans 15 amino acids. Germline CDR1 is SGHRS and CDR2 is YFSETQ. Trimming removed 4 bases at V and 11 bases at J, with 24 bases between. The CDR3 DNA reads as TGCGCCAGCAGCCCCAGTCGGGACACTGATATCCGGGCTTTCTTT. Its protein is CASSPSRDTDIRAFF.

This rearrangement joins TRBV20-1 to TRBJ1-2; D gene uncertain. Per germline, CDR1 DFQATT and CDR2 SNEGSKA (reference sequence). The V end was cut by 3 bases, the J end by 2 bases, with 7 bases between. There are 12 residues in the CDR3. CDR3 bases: TGCAGTGCTAGTCTCTTGAACTATGGCTACACCTTC. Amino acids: CSASLLNYGYTF.

The CDR3 coding sequence is TGCGCCAGCAGCGTCGCCGGGACTTACGATGAGCAGTTCTTC. Its translation is CASSVAGTYDEQFF. This rearrangement joins TRBV5-1 to TRBJ2-1, with D maybe TRBD2 (6 bases). The CDR3 totals 14 residues. Between the trimmed V and J ends, which lost 4 bases and 8 bases, there was a span of 16 bases. The germline V gene encodes CDR1 SGHRS and CDR2 YFSETQ.

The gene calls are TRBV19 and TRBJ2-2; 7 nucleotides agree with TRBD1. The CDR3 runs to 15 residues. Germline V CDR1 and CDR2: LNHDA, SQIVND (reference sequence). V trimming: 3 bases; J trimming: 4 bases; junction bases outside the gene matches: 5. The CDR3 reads CASSIETGTTGELFF. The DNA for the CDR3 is TGTGCCAGTAGTATCGAGACAGGGACCACCGGGGAGCTGTTTTTT.

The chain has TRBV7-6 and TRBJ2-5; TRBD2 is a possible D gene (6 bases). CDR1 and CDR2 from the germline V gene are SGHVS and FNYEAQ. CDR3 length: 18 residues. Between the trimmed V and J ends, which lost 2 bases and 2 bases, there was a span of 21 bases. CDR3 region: CASSLKGFSGSLQETQYF. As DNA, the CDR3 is TGTGCCAGCAGCTTAAAGGGCTTCTCCGGGAGCCTGCAAGAGACCCAGTACTTC.

CDR3 protein: CASSTTSEIYEQYF. In DNA, the CDR3 is TGTGCCAGCAGTACCACATCGGAAATCTACGAGCAGTACTTC. The gene calls are TRBV6-2 or TRBV6-3 and TRBJ2-7; unclear D gene. Trimming left V 5 bases short and J 3 bases short, with 14 bases between. The CDR3 extends over 14 amino acids. Germline assignment: CDR1 MNHEY and CDR2 SVGEGT.

The DNA of the CDR3 is TGTGCCAGCAGCTACGGAAACACCATATATTTT. Its translation: CASSYGNTIYF. The chain recombines TRBV11-2 with TRBJ1-3; no definite D call. The length of the CDR3 is 11 residues. V was trimmed by 4 bases and J by 4 bases, leaving 2 bases between them. Germline CDR1 reads SGHAT; CDR2 reads FQNNGV.

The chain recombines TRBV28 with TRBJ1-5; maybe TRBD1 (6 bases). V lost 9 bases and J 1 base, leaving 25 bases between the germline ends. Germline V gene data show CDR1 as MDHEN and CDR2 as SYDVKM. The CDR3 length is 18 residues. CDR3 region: CASTGDRDNLLSNQPQHF. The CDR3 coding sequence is TGTGCCAGTACTGGCGACCGGGACAATCTGTTGAGCAATCAGCCCCAGCATTTT.

CDR3 region: CASSHTQGSLTYEQYF. CDR3 sequence (DNA): TGCGCCAGCAGCCACACACAGGGATCACTTACCTACGAGCAGTACTTC. The J gene is TRBJ2-7, the V gene TRBV4-1, with a tentative D call TRBD1 (6 bases). Deletions cut 3 bases from V and 2 bases from J, with 17 bases between. The CDR3 is 16 residues long. Per germline, CDR1 MGHRA and CDR2 YSYEKL.

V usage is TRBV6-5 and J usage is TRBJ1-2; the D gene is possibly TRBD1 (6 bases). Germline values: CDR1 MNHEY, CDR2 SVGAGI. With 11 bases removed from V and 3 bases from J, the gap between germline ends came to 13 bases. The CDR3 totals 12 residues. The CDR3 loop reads CASREGDYGYTF. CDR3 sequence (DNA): TGTGCCTCCCGAGAGGGGGACTATGGCTACACCTTC.

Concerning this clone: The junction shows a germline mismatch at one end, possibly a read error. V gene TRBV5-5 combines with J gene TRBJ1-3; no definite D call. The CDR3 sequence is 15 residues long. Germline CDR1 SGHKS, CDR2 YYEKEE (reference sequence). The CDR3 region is CASSLTPDYGDTIYF. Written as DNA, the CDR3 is TGTGCCAGCAGCTTGACACCGGATTATGGAGACACCATATATTTT. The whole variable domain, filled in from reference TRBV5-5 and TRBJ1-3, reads DAGVTQSPTHLIKTRGQQVTLRCSPISGHKSVSWYQQVLGQGPQFIFQYYEKEERGRGNFPDRFSARQFPNYSSELNVNALLLGDSALYLCASSLTPDYGDTIYFGEGSWLTVV.

The DNA for the CDR3 is TGTGCCAGCACAATACTTACAGAGAACTATGGCTACACCTTC. This encodes CASTILTENYGYTF. This chain connects TRBV28 to TRBJ1-2, with D hard to call. The V end was cut by 7 bases, the J end by 2 bases, with 14 bases between. The CDR3 covers 14 residues. Germline values: CDR1 MDHEN, CDR2 SYDVKM.

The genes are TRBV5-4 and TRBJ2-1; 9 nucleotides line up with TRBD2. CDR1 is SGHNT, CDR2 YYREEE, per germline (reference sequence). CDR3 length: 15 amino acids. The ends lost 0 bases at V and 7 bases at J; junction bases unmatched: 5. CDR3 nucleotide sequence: TGTGCCAGCAGCTTGGGCGGGGGGGCGGATAATGAGCAGTTCTTC. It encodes CASSLGGGADNEQFF.